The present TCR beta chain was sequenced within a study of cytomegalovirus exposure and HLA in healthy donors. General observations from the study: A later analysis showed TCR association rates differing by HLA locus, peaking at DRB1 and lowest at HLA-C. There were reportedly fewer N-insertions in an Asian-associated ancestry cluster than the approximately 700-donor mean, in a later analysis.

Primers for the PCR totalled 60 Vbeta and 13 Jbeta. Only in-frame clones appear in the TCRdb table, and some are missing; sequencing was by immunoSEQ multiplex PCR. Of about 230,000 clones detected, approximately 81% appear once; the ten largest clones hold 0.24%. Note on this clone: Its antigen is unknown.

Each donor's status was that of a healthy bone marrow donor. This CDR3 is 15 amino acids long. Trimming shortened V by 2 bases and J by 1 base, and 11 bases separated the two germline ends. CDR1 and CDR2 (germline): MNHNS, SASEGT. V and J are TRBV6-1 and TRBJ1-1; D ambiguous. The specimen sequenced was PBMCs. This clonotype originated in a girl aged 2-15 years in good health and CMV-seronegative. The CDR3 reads CASSEYGDRNTEAFF. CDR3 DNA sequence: TGTGCCAGCAGTGAATACGGGGATAGGAACACTGAAGCTTTCTTT.